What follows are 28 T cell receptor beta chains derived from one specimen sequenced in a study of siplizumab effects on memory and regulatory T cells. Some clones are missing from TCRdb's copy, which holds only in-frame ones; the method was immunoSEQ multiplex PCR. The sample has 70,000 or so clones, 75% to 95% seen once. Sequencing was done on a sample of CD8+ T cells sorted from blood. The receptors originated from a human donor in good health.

This CDR3 is CASSIGTSGSYEQYF. The CDR3 coding sequence is TGCGCCAGCAGCATCGGGACTAGCGGGAGCTACGAGCAGTACTTC. The chain carries TRBV5-1 and TRBJ2-7, with 14 bases identical to TRBD2. Unmatched junction bases numbered 3, after V lost 4 bases and J lost 3 bases. The germline CDR1 and CDR2 sequences are SGHRS and YFSETQ. The CDR3 extends over 15 amino acids. Full variable domain (remainder filled in from reference TRBV5-1 and TRBJ2-7): KAGVTQTPRYLIKTRGQQVTLSCSPISGHRSVSWYQQTPGQGLQFLFEYFSETQRNKGNFPGRFSGRQFSNSRSEMNVSTLELGDSALYLCASSIGTSGSYEQYFGPGTRLTVT.

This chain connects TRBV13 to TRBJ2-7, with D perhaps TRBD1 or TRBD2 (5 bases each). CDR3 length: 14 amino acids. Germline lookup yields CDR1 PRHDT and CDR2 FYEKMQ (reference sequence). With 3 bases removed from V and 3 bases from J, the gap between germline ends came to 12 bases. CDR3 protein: CASSFVRDGYEQYF. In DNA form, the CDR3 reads TGTGCCAGCAGCTTTGTCCGGGACGGCTACGAGCAGTACTTC.

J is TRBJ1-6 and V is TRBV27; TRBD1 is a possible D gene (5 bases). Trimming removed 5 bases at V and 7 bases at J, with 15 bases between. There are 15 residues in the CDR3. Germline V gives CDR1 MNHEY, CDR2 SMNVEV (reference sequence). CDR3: CASSPLRAENSPLHF. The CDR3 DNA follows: TGTGCCAGCAGTCCTCTCAGGGCGGAGAATTCACCCCTCCACTTT.

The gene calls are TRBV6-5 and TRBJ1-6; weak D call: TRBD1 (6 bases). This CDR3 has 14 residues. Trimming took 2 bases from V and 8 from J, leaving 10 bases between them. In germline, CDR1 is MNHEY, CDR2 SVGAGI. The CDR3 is CASSYRGTDSPLHF. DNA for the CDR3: TGTGCCAGCAGTTACAGGGGGACCGATTCACCCCTCCACTTT.

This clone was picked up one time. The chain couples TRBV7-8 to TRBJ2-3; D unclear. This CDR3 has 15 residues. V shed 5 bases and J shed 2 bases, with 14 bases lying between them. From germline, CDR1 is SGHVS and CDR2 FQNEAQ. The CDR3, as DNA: TGTGCCAGCAGCCCCCCAACGGCCTCCACAGATACGCAGTATTTT. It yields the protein CASSPPTASTDTQYF.

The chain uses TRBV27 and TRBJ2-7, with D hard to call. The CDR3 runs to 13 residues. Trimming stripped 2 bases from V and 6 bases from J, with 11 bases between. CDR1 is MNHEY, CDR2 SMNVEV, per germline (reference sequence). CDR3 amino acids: CASSLQNTGEQYF. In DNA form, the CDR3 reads TGTGCCAGCAGTTTACAAAACACGGGCGAGCAGTACTTC.

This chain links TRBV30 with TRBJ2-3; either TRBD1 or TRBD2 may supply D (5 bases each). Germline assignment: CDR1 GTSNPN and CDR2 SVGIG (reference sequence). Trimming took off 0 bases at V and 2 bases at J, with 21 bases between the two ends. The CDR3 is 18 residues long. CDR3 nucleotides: TGTGCCTGGAGTGTAGGCCTCGCGGGCCCGGGGCTCACAGATACGCAGTATTTT. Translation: CAWSVGLAGPGLTDTQYF.

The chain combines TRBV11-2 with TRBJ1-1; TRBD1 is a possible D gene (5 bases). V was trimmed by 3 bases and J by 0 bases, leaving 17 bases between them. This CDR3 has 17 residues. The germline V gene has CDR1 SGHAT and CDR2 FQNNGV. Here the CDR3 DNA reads TGTGCCAGCAGCTTTAGGGTGGGGACCGGGCTGAACACTGAAGCTTTCTTT. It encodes CASSFRVGTGLNTEAFF.

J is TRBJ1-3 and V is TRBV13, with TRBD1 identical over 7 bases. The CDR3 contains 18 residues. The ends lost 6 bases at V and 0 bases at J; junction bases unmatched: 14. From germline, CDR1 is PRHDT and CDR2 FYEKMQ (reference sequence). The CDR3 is CASSPTGDQGGSGNTIYF. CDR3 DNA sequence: TGTGCCAGCAGTCCTACCGGCGATCAGGGGGGCTCTGGAAACACCATATATTTT. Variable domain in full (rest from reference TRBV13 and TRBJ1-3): AAGVIQSPRHLIKEKRETATLKCYPIPRHDTVYWYQQGPGQDPQFLISFYEKMQSDKGSIPDRFSAQQFSDYHSELNMSSLELGDSALYFCASSPTGDQGGSGNTIYFGEGSWLTVV.

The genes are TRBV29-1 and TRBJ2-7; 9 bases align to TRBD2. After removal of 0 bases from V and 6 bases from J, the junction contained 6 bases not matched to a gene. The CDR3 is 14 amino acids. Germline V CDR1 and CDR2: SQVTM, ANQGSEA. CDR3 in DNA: TGCAGCGTTGAAGATAGCGGGAGAAGCGTCGAGCAGTACTTC. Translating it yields CSVEDSGRSVEQYF.

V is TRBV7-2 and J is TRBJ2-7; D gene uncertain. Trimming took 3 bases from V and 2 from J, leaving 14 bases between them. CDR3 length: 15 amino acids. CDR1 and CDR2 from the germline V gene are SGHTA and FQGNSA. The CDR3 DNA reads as TGTGCCAGCAGCTTCGTAGATCCCATACCCTACGAGCAGTACTTC. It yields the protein CASSFVDPIPYEQYF.

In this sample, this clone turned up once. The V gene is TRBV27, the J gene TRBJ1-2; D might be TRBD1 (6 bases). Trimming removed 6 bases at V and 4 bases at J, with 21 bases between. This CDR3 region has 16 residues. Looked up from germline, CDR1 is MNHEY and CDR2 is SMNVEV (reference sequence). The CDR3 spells CASSLGTGGAAYGYTF. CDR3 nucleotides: TGTGCCAGCAGCCTCGGGACGGGGGGCGCCGCCTATGGCTACACCTTC.

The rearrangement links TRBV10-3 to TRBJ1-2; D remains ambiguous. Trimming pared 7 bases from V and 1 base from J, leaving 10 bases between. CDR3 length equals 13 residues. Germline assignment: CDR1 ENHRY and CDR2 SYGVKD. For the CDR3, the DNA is TGTGCCATCAAGGCGGAGGGTAACTATGGCTACACCTTC. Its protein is CAIKAEGNYGYTF.

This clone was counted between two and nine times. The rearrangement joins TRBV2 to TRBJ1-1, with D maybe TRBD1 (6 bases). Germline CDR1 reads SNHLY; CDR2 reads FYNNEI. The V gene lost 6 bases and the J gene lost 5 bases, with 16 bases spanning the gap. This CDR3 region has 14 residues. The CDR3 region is CASRGGGLGTEAFF. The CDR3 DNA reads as TGTGCCAGCAGGGGAGGGGGTTTGGGGACTGAAGCTTTCTTT.

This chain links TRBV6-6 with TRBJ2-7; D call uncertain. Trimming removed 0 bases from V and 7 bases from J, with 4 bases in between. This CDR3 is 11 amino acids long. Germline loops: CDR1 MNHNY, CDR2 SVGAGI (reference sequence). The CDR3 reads CASSYSGEQYF. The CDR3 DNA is TGTGCCAGCAGTTACTCGGGGGAGCAGTACTTC.

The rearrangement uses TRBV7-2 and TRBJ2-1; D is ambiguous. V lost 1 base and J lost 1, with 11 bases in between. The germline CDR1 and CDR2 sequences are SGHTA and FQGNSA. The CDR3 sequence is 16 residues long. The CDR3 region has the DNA TGTGCCAGCAGCTTAGAGGCAGGCCCTTCCTACAATGAGCAGTTCTTC. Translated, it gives CASSLEAGPSYNEQFF.

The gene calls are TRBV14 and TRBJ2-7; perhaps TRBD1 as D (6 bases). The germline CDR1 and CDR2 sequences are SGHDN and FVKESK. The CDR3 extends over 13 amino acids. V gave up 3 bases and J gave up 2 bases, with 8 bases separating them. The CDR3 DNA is TGTGCCAGCAGCCACGAGGGGGCCTACGAGCAGTACTTC. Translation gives CASSHEGAYEQYF.

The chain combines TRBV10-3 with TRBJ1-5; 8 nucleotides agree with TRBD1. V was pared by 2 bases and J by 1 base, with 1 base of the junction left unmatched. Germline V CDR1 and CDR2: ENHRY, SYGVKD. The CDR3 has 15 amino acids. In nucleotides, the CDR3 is TGTGCCATCAGTGAGACAGGGGGGAGCAATCAGCCCCAGCATTTT. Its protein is CAISETGGSNQPQHF.

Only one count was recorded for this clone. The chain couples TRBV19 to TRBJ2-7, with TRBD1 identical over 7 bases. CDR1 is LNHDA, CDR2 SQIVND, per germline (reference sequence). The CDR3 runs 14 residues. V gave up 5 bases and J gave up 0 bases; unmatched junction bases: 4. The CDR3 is CASSFGTASYEQYF. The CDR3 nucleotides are TGTGCCAGTAGTTTTGGGACAGCCTCCTACGAGCAGTACTTC.

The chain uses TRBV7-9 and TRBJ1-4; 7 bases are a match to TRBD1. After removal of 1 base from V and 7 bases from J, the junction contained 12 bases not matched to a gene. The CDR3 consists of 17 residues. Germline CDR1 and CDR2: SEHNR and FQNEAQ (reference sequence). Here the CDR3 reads CASSLEGGGQNFEKLFF. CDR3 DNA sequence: TGTGCCAGCAGCTTAGAAGGTGGGGGACAGAATTTTGAAAAACTGTTTTTT.

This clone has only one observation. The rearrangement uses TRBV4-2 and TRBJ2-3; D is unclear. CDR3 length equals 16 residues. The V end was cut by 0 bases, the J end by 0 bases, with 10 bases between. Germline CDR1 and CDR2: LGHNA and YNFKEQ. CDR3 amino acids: CASSQDPVGSTDTQYF. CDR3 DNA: TGTGCCAGCAGCCAAGATCCAGTAGGCAGCACAGATACGCAGTATTTT.

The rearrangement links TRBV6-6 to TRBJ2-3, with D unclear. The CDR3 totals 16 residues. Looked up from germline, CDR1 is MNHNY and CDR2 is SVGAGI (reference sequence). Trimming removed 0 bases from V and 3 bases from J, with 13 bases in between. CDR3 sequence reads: CASSYSSQGKTDTQYF. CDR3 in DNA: TGTGCCAGCAGTTACTCTTCTCAAGGCAAAACAGATACGCAGTATTTT.

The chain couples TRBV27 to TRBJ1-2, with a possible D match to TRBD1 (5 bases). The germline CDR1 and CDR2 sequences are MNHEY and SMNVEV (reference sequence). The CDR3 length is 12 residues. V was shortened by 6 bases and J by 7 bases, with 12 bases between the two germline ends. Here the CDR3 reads CASSSRGLGYTF. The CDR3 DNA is TGTGCCAGCAGCTCCCGGGGACTTGGCTACACCTTC.

CDR3 DNA: TGTGCCAGCAGCTTACCCGACAATGAGCAGTTCTTC. It specifies CASSLPDNEQFF. The rearrangement uses TRBV7-9 and TRBJ2-1; D unclear. The V gene's germline CDR1 is SEHNR and CDR2 FQNEAQ (reference sequence). Trimming removed 2 bases from V and 5 bases from J, with 4 bases in between. The CDR3 is 12 amino acids.

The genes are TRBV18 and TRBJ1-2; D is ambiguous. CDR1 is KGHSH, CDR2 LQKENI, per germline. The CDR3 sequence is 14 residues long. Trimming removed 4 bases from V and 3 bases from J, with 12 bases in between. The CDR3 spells CASSRTAGDYGYTF. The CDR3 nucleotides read TGTGCCAGCTCACGGACGGCCGGGGACTATGGCTACACCTTC.

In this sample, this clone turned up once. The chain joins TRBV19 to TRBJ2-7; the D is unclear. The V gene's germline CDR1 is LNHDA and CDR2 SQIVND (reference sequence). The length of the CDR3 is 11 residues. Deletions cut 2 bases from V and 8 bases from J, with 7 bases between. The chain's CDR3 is CASSILGQQYF. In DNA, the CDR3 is TGTGCCAGTAGTATACTGGGCCAGCAGTACTTC.

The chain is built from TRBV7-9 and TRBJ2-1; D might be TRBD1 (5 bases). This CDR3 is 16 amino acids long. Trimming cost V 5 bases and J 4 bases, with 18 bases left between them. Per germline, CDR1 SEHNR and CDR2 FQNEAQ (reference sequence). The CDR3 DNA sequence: TGTGCCAGCAGCCCCCTTTGGGGCGAGGTTTACAATGAGCAGTTCTTC. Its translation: CASSPLWGEVYNEQFF.

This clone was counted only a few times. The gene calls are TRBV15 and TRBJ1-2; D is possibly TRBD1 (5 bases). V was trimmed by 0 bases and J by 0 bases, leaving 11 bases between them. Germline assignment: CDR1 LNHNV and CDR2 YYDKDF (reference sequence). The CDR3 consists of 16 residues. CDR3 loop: CATSRDKGPSNYGYTF. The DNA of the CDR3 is TGTGCCACCAGCAGAGATAAGGGACCGTCTAACTATGGCTACACCTTC.